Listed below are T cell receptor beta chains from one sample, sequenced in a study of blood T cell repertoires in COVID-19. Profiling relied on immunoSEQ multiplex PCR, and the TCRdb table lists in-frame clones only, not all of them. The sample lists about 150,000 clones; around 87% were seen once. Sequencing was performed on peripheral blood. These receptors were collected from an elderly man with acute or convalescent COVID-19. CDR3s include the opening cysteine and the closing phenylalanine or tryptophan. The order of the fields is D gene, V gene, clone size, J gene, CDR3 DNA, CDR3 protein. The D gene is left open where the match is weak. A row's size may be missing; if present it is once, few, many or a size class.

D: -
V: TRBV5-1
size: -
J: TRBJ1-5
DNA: TGCGCCAGCAGCCCGGACAGTACGAATCAGCCCCAGCATTTT
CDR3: CASSPDSTNQPQHF

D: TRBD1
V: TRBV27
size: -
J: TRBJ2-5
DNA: TGTGCCAGCAGTTCCGGGACAGGGGGTCCCGGGTGGACCCAGTACTTC
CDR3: CASSSGTGGPGWTQYF

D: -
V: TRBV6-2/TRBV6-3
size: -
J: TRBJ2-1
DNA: TGTGCCAGCAGTTACGGCAGGGTAAGGTCGCAGTTCTTC
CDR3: CASSYGRVRSQFF

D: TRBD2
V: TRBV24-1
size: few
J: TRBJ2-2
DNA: TGTGCCACCAGTGATTTGAAGACTAGCGGGATAATCGCCGGGGAGCTGTTTTTT
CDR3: CATSDLKTSGIIAGELFF

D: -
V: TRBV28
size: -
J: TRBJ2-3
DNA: TGTGCCAGCAGTCTTATCCGCGGGGTGTCAGATACGCAGTATTTT
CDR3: CASSLIRGVSDTQYF

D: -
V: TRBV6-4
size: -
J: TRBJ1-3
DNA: TGTGCCAGCAGCCAGGGGATTCCTGGAAACACCATATATTTT
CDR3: CASSQGIPGNTIYF

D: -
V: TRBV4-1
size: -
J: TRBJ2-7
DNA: TGCGCCAGCAGCCAAGATCCAGGACTCTACGAGCAGTACTTC
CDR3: CASSQDPGLYEQYF

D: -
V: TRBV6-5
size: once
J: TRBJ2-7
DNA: TGTGCCAGCAGCCCGATCGTAACCACAATATACGAGCAGTACTTC
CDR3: CASSPIVTTIYEQYF

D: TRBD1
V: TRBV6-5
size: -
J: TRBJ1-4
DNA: TGTGCCAGCACCCGGACAGGGGGCGAAGAAAAACTGTTTTTT
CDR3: CASTRTGGEEKLFF

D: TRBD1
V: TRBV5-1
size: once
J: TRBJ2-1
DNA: TGCGCCAGCAGCCAAGACAGGGTGGCCTACAATGAGCAGTTCTTC
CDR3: CASSQDRVAYNEQFF

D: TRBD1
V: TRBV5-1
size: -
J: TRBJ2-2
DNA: TGCGCCAGCGATAAGGGACAGGGGAGCACCGGGGAGCTGTTTTTT
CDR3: CASDKGQGSTGELFF

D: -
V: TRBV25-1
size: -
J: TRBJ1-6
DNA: TGTGCCAGCAGTGAATATTCAGATAATTCACCCCTCCACTTT
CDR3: CASSEYSDNSPLHF

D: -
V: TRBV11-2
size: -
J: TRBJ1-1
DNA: TGTGCCAGCAGCTTAGAGGCCGGGGCTGAAGCTTTCTTT
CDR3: CASSLEAGAEAFF

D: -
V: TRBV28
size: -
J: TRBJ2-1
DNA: TGTGCCAGCAGTTCCCGGGAGACATTACCGAAGCAGTTCTTC
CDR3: CASSSRETLPKQFF

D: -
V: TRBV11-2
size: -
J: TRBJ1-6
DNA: TGTGCCAGCAGCTTAGACTCCTTGGGCATCGTAAATTCACCCCTCCACTTT
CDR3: CASSLDSLGIVNSPLHF

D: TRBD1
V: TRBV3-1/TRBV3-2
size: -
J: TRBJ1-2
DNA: TGTGCCAGCAGCCTTTCGTGGGACAGGGGGCTCGGTGGCTACACCTTC
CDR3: CASSLSWDRGLGGYTF

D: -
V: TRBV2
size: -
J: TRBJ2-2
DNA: TGTGCCAGCAGTGACGGTGGAGCCGGGGAGCTGTTTTTT
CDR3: CASSDGGAGELFF

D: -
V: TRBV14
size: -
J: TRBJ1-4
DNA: TGTGCCAGCAGCCATAGAAGACCACAGAGCGAAAAACTGTTTTTT
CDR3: CASSHRRPQSEKLFF

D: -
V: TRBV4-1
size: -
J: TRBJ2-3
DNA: TGCGCCAGCAGCCAAGTCTTTACTGAAGCGTATACGCAGTATTTT
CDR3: CASSQVFTEAYTQYF

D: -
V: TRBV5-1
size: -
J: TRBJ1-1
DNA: TGCGCCAGTCAGGGATCGAGCACTGAAGCTTTCTTT
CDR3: CASQGSSTEAFF

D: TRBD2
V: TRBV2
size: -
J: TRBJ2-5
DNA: TGTGCCAGCAGAGGTGAAGCGGGAGCCGGGGAGACCCAGTACTTC
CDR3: CASRGEAGAGETQYF

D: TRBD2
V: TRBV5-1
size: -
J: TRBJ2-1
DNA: TGCGCCAGCAGACGGGGGGGCCTGGTATACAATGAGCAGTTCTTC
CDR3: CASRRGGLVYNEQFF

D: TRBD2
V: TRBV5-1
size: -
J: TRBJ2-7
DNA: TGCGCCAGCAGCTTGGTTACTAGCGGGACTTACGAGCAGTACTTC
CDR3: CASSLVTSGTYEQYF

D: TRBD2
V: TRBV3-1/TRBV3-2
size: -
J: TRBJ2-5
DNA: TGTGCCAGCAGCCAAGATACTAGCGGAGAGACCCAGTACTTC
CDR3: CASSQDTSGETQYF

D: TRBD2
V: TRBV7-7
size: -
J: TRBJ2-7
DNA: TGTGCTAGCAGTCCGTCTCTAGCGGGGGTTAACGAGCAGTACTTC
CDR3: CASSPSLAGVNEQYF

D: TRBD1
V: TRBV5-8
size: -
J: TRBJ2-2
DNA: TGTGCCAGCAGCCGTGGGACAGGGCTTTTTGTCACCGGGGAGCTGTTTTTT
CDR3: CASSRGTGLFVTGELFF

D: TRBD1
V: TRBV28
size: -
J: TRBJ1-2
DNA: TGTGCCAGCAGTCGGACAGGTCCCAAAGGCTACACCTTC
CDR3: CASSRTGPKGYTF

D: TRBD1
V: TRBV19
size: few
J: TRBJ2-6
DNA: TGTGCCAGTAGTATTGAAGGGACAGGGACTTCTGGGGCCAACGTCCTGACTTTC
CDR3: CASSIEGTGTSGANVLTF

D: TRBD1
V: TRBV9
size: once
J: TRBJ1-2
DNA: TGTGCCAGCAGCGGACAGGGGGCGCTTGGCTACACCTTC
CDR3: CASSGQGALGYTF

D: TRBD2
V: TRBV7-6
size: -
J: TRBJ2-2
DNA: TGTGCCAGCAGCTTAATAGCCGGGAGGGCCCTCGGTACCGGGGAGCTGTTTTTT
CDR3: CASSLIAGRALGTGELFF

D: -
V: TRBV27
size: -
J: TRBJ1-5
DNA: TGTGCCAGCAGCAGGGCCCTGGGTGCAGATCAGCCCCAGCATTTT
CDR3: CASSRALGADQPQHF

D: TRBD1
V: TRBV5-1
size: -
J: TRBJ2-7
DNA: TGCGCCAGCAGCCTTACAGGGGGCGCGGAATACGAGCAGTACTTC
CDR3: CASSLTGGAEYEQYF

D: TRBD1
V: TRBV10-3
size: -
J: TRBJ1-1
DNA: TGTGCCATCAGCCCGGACAGGGAATTCACTGAAGCTTTCTTT
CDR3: CAISPDREFTEAFF

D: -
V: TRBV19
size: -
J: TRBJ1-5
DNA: TGTGCCAGTACAAAGGGGGGGGACTTTAGCAATCAGCCCCAGCATTTT
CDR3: CASTKGGDFSNQPQHF

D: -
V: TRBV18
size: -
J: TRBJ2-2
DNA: TGTGCCAGCTCACCAAGAACAGGCGCGTCAGGCGGGGAGCTGTTTTTT
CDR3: CASSPRTGASGGELFF

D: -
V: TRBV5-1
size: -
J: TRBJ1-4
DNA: TGCGCCAGCAGCCCTACCGATCCAACTAATGAAAAACTGTTTTTT
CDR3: CASSPTDPTNEKLFF

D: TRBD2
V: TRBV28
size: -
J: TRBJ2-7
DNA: TGTGCCAGCGGGACTAGCGGGAGGAACGAGCAGTACTTC
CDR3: CASGTSGRNEQYF

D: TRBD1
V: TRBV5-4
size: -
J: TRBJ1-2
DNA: TGTGCCAGCAACAGGGACAGGGGAAGTGGCTACACCTTC
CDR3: CASNRDRGSGYTF

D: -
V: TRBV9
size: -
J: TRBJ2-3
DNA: TGTGCCAGCAGCGTATTGCAGGGTATCACAGATACGCAGTATTTT
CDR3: CASSVLQGITDTQYF

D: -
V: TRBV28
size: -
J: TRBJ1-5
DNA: TGTGCCAGCAGTTTCGGTTATCAGCCCCAGCATTTT
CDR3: CASSFGYQPQHF

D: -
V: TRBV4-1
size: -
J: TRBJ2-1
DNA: TGCGCCAGCAGCCAGGGAGAGTCCTACAATGAGCAGTTCTTC
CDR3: CASSQGESYNEQFF

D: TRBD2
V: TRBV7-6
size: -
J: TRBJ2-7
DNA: TGTGCCAGCAGCTTAGAGGGGACTAGCGGGAGTGGGCAGTACTTC
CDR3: CASSLEGTSGSGQYF

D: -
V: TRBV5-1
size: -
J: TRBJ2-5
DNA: TGCGCCAGCAGCCTCGACCGCCGGAGGGAGCTACCAGGGGGGACCCAGTACTTC
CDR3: CASSLDRRRELPGGTQYF

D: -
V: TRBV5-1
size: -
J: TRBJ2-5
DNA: TGCGCCAGCAGCTTTCGGACAGAGAAGGAGACCCAGTACTTC
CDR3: CASSFRTEKETQYF

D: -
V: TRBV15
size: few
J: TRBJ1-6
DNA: TGTGCCACCAGCACAGGACGGACTTCCCCCCTCCACTTT
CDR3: CATSTGRTSPLHF

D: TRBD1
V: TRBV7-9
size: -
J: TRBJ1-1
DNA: TGTGCCAGCAGCTTAAATCAGGGGGACACTGAAGCTTTCTTT
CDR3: CASSLNQGDTEAFF

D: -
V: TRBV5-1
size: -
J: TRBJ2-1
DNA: TGCGCCAGCAGTCCGGGGGGGACAGGGTACAATGAGCAGTTCTTC
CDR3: CASSPGGTGYNEQFF

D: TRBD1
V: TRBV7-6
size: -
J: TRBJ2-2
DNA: TGTGCCAGCAGCTCGGCAGGGGGAGCGAACACCGGGGAGCTGTTTTTT
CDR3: CASSSAGGANTGELFF

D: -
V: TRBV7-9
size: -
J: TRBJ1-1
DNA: TGTGCCAGCAGCCTACCGACCAGGGCAGCTTTCTTT
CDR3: CASSLPTRAAFF

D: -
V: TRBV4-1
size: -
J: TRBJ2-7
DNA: TGCGCCAGCAGCCTTCACACAGGCTACTCCTACGAGCAGTACTTC
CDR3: CASSLHTGYSYEQYF

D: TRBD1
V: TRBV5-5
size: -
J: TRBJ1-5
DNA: TGTGCCAGCAGCTTGGGATCCGGCACAGGGGTCTACCAGCCCCAGCATTTT
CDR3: CASSLGSGTGVYQPQHF

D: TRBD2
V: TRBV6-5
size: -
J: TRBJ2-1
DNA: TGTGCCAGCGGAGAGCGGGGGCCGACCTACAATGAGCAGTTCTTC
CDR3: CASGERGPTYNEQFF

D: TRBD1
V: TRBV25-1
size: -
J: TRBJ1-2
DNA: TGTGCCAGCAGTGTCCCCGGGACAGGGAAGGCTGGCTACACCTTC
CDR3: CASSVPGTGKAGYTF

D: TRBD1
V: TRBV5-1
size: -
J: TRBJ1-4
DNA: TGCGCCAGCAGCTTGGGGCCGGGACAGGGAAATGAAAAACTGTTTTTT
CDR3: CASSLGPGQGNEKLFF

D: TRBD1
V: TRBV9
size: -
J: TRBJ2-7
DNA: TGTGCCAGCAGCCCTTGGGACAGCTCCTACGAGCAGTACTTC
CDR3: CASSPWDSSYEQYF

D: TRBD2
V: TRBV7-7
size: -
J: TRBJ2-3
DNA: TGTGCTAGCAGCTTTAGCGGGGGGGCGACGGAAACGCAGTATTTT
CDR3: CASSFSGGATETQYF

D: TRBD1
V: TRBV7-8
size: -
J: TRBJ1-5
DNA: TGTGCCAGCAGCTTAGGCCCACAGGGGGCTAGCAATCAGCCCCAGCATTTT
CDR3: CASSLGPQGASNQPQHF

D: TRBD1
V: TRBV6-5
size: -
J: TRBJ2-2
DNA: TGTGCCAGCAGGGCAGGGGGAACCGGGGAGCTGTTTTTT
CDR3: CASRAGGTGELFF